These T cell receptor beta chains were read from a single sample in a study of cytomegalovirus exposure and HLA in healthy donors. Repertoires were generated with immunoSEQ multiplex PCR, while TCRdb's copy carries only in-frame clones and drops some. The sample contains approximately 150,000 clones, approximately 84% of which appear only once. The specimen was PBMCs. These receptors were obtained from a woman aged 55-70 years in good health and CMV-seropositive. The CDR3 runs from the conserved cysteine through the conserved F or W. Fields, in order: V gene, J gene, CDR3 protein.

TRBV27	TRBJ2-7	CASSTPGQGYYEQYF
TRBV5-8	TRBJ2-2	CASSRGHSVTGELFF
TRBV4-1	TRBJ2-3	CASSQSAADTQYF
TRBV28	TRBJ2-4	CASSPGGLQGKNIQYF
TRBV27	TRBJ2-1	CASTFGAPYNEQFF
TRBV4-2	TRBJ1-3	CASSQGEAGSGNTIYF
TRBV2	TRBJ1-5	CASSVEHSNQPQHF
TRBV25-1	TRBJ1-1	CASRGQQLGEAFF
TRBV23-1	TRBJ2-1	CASSQSHTPSYNEQFF
TRBV19	TRBJ1-4	CASSPGTVNEKLFF
TRBV11-2	TRBJ2-7	CASSTLKGGSYEQYF
TRBV13	TRBJ2-1	CASTVAGISPNEQFF
TRBV7-9	TRBJ1-4	CASSLVGTAEKLFF
TRBV27	TRBJ2-1	CASSLGASRFNEQFF
TRBV30	TRBJ1-1	CAWNRDRAAEAFF
TRBV7-2	TRBJ2-3	CASSLGTSGWNTNTDTQYF
TRBV28	TRBJ2-3	CASSFSGLSTDTQYF
TRBV7-8	TRBJ2-7	CASTPTGRPYEQYF
TRBV28	TRBJ1-2	CASSTGLREGYTF
TRBV5-1	TRBJ2-5	CASSLRLAGAETQYF
TRBV19	TRBJ2-2	CASSPGQNTGELFF
TRBV5-6	TRBJ1-3	CASSLARSGNTIYF
TRBV5-4	TRBJ1-1	CASSPGPRGTEAFF
TRBV5-4	TRBJ2-2	CASSLQGVATGELFF
TRBV5-5	TRBJ2-7	CASSVSVSVSYEQYF
TRBV6-5	NA	CASSASRSPYEQYF
TRBV12-2	TRBJ1-2	CASRPVPVRDGYTF
TRBV7-2	TRBJ1-2	CASSADQGAQPYGYTF
TRBV28	TRBJ2-5	CASSLIAGTKETQYF
TRBV29-1	TRBJ2-1	CSAQSDRGPSDEQFF
TRBV27	TRBJ2-2	CASSLLPTGELFF
TRBV6-5	TRBJ2-3	CASSFGRGLLYF
TRBV27	TRBJ1-1	CASSFRERDTEAFF
TRBV19	TRBJ1-2	CASSLIRMTGGRHYGYTF